This T cell receptor (beta chain) came from a study of blood T cell repertoires in COVID-19. Deletions cut 0 bases from V and 4 bases from J, with 17 bases between. This CDR3 comprises 16 residues. The germline V gene has CDR1 SGHNT and CDR2 YYREEE (reference sequence). Assay used: immunoSEQ multiplex PCR; TCRdb lists only in-frame clones, some missing. The sample has more than 95,000 clones, around 88% seen once. The TCR sequence derives from a man older than 75 with active or convalescent COVID-19. The chain has TRBV5-4 and TRBJ2-7, with a possible D match to TRBD1 (6 bases). Sequenced input: peripheral blood. CDR3 in amino acids: CASSLGQVGSEYEQYF. CDR3 nucleotide sequence: TGTGCCAGCAGCTTGGGACAGGTGGGCTCAGAATACGAGCAGTACTTC.